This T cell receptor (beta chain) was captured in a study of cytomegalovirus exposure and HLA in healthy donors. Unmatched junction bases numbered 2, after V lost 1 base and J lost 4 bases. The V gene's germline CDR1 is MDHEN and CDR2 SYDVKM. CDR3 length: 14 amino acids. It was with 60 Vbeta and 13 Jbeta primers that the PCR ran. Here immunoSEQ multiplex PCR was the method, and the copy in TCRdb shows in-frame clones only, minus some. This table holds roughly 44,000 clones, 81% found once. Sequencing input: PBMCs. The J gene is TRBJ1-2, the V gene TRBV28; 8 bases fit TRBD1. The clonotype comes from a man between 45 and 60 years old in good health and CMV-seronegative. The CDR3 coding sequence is TGTGCCAGCAGTTTATCGGGACAGGTCTATGGCTACACCTTC. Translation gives CASSLSGQVYGYTF.